A single sample is the source of the 12 T cell receptor beta chains below, sequenced in a study of regulatory T cells in long-lasting Graves disease. Specified time point: persistent/refractory GD, antithyroid drugs over 5 years with positive TRAb. Extracted RNA from PBMCs served as the source of the TCR library. Assembly of TCR beta libraries relied on iRepertoire HTBI primers together with Arm-PCR of CDR3 regions. TCRdb redid the calling of the multiplex PCR reads with MiXCR, one entry per CDR3 protein. Among 600,000 to 850,000 distinct CDR3 sequences listed, around 30% were seen once. Here the sequenced sample was peripheral blood mononuclear cells (PBMCs), taken when the disease was refractory, from a patient treated with antithyroid drugs. Every receptor here comes from a female donor with Graves disease.

The genes are TRBV19 and TRBJ1-5; 8 bases align to TRBD1. Germline V CDR1 and CDR2: LNHDA, SQIVND (reference sequence). Trimming removed 4 bases from V and 5 bases from J; junction bases left unmatched: 7. The CDR3 is 15 residues long. CDR3 sequence: CASSTRTGSDQPQHF. CDR3 DNA: TGTGCCAGTAGTACACGGACAGGGTCCGATCAGCCCCAGCATTTT.

The chain uses TRBV6-1 and TRBJ1-1, with D possibly matching TRBD1 (5 bases). This CDR3 has 13 amino acids. V lost 5 bases and J 7 bases, leaving 14 bases between the germline ends. The germline CDR1 and CDR2 sequences are MNHNS and SASEGT. The CDR3 nucleotides are TGTGCCAGCAGTCAAGGGGCTCGGAATGAAGCTTTCTTT. Its protein is CASSQGARNEAFF.

Ten or more counts support this clonotype. The J gene is TRBJ1-2, the V gene TRBV20-1; D unresolved. CDR1 DFQATT and CDR2 SNEGSKA come from the germline V gene (reference sequence). The V gene lost 4 bases and the J gene lost 0 bases, with 6 bases spanning the gap. The CDR3 runs 12 residues. The CDR3 DNA is TGCAGTGCTATCGCCACTAACTATGGCTACACCTTC. This translates into CSAIATNYGYTF.

This clonotype was recorded a few times. The chain combines TRBV28 with TRBJ1-4, with a weak D call TRBD1 (6 bases). The CDR3 contains 14 residues. V was shortened by 5 bases and J by 7 bases, with 14 bases between the two germline ends. The germline V gene encodes CDR1 MDHEN and CDR2 SYDVKM. The CDR3 reads CASSHRDFGEKLFF. CDR3 nucleotide sequence: TGTGCCAGCAGTCACAGGGATTTCGGTGAAAAACTGTTTTTT.

This clonotype has ten or more counts. V and J are TRBV20-1 and TRBJ1-1; TRBD1 matches at 8 bases. Trimming cost V 3 bases and J 6 bases; bases outside gene matches: 6. This CDR3 region has 13 residues. The germline CDR1 and CDR2 sequences are DFQATT and SNEGSKA (reference sequence). The CDR3 here is CSARTGEKAEAFF. The CDR3 DNA reads TGCAGTGCTAGGACAGGGGAAAAGGCTGAAGCTTTCTTT.

About this clonotype itself: Given the absence of the conserved phenylalanine or tryptophan at the CDR3 end, a read error is likely. The DNA of the CDR3 is TGTGCCAGTACCCTACAGGGGGCTCGGGGCTACACCCTC. This encodes CASTLQGARGYTL. The chain employs TRBV19 and TRBJ1-2; 9 bases fit TRBD1. Germline V lookup: CDR1 LNHDA, CDR2 SQIVND (reference sequence). The CDR3 loop spans 13 amino acids. Trimming removed 7 bases from V and 8 bases from J; junction bases left unmatched: 8.

This clonotype was seen only a few times. The gene calls are TRBV19 and TRBJ1-1; D call uncertain. V was shortened by 4 bases and J by 1 base, with 13 bases between the two germline ends. The germline gives CDR1 LNHDA, CDR2 SQIVND (reference sequence). The CDR3 sequence is 15 residues long. The CDR3 reads CASSRHWTENTEAFF. Written as DNA, the CDR3 is TGTGCCAGTAGTAGACACTGGACGGAGAACACTGAAGCTTTCTTT.

The V and J genes are TRBV29-1 and TRBJ2-3; possibly TRBD2 for D (5 bases). Trimming shortened V by 3 bases and J by 2 bases, and 12 bases separated the two germline ends. Germline CDR1 is SQVTM and CDR2 is ANQGSEA. CDR3 size: 14 residues. The CDR3 nucleotides are TGCAGCGTTGATCCCCGACTAACCACAGATACGCAGTATTTT. Protein product: CSVDPRLTTDTQYF.

The chain recombines TRBV12-3 or TRBV12-4 with TRBJ2-6; unclear D gene. V gave up 5 bases and J gave up 4 bases, with 9 bases separating them. This CDR3 has 14 residues. Written as DNA, the CDR3 is TGTGCCAGCAGTCCCAGTGGGGGGGCCAACGTCCTGACTTTC. Residues: CASSPSGGANVLTF.

V is TRBV10-2 and J is TRBJ2-1, with a possible D match to TRBD2 (5 bases). The CDR3 spans 14 residues. Germline CDR1 is WSHSY and CDR2 is SAAADI. V was trimmed by 3 bases and J by 2 bases, leaving 8 bases between them. The CDR3 loop reads CASSDGGPYNEQFF. The DNA for the CDR3 is TGCGCCAGCAGTGATGGCGGGCCCTACAATGAGCAGTTCTTC.

In this sample, this clonotype turned up a few times. The chain combines TRBV27 with TRBJ2-7; TRBD2 agrees at 14 bases. The ends lost 2 bases at V and 0 bases at J; junction bases unmatched: 12. The CDR3 length is 20 residues. CDR1 MNHEY and CDR2 SMNVEV come from the germline V gene (reference sequence). CDR3 DNA sequence: TGTGCCAGCAGTTTAGTGTCAGTTGGACTAGCGGGAGGAAACTCCTACGAGCAGTACTTC. This translates into CASSLVSVGLAGGNSYEQYF.

This clonotype has only a few counts. The rearrangement uses TRBV9 and TRBJ2-3; TRBD2 aligns across 7 bases. Germline V gene lookup returns CDR1 SGDLS and CDR2 YYNGEE. The CDR3 covers 14 residues. Trimming at V came to 4 bases and at J to 8 bases, leaving 10 bases not matched to a gene. This CDR3 is CASSPGTISATQYF. The CDR3 DNA reads TGTGCCAGCAGCCCAGGGACTATCTCAGCTACGCAGTATTTT. Together with reference TRBV9 and TRBJ2-3, the CDR3 gives the full variable domain: DSGVTQTPKHLITATGQRVTLRCSPRSGDLSVYWYQQSLDQGLQFLIQYYNGEERAKGNILERFSAQQFPDLHSELNLSSLELGDSALYFCASSPGTISATQYFGPGTRLTVL.